The clone carrying this T cell receptor beta chain was seen repeatedly, ten times or more. Its specificity is not known. From the 5' RACE reads, TCRdb called clonotypes with MiXCR, one entry per CDR3 protein. The data hold some 66,000 distinct CDR3 sequences, with 3.5% to 5% observed a single time. This sample is drawn from a study of neurological immune-mediated disorders. Study-wide points: As far as clinical or MRI features were concerned, none was associated with the multiple sclerosis repertoire cluster. Among expanded clones, no CDR3 amino acid sequences were shared across subjects, a pattern suggesting private repertoires in all groups. HTLV-1-associated myelopathy ranked highest for TCR clonal expansion and multiple sclerosis lowest, beneath healthy controls.

V was pared by 2 bases and J by 0 bases, with 9 bases between. Germline V gene data show CDR1 as SGHKS and CDR2 as YYEKEE (reference sequence). The length of the CDR3 is 15 residues. The gene calls are TRBV5-5 and TRBJ1-5, with unresolved D. The sequence derives from a man aged 45-65 years with multiple sclerosis. The source material was PBMCs. The CDR3 loop is CASSFRENSNQPQHF. CDR3 in DNA: TGTGCCAGCAGCTTCCGGGAGAATAGCAATCAGCCCCAGCATTTT. Full variable domain (remainder filled in from reference TRBV5-5 and TRBJ1-5): DAGVTQSPTHLIKTRGQQVTLRCSPISGHKSVSWYQQVLGQGPQFIFQYYEKEERGRGNFPDRFSARQFPNYSSELNVNALLLGDSALYLCASSFRENSNQPQHFGDGTRLSIL.